This T cell receptor (beta chain) was found in a study of blood T cell repertoires in COVID-19. The wider study: Sites in the United States, Italy and Spain provided acute and convalescent COVID-19 samples. PBMCs, B-cell-depleted T cells, or T cells were the source of the cDNA or gDNA that made up the material.

Germline CDR1 is DFQATT and CDR2 is SNEGSKA (reference sequence). The CDR3 has 11 residues. With 6 bases removed from V and 8 bases from J, the gap between germline ends came to 13 bases. The authors' processing: Reference gene primer amplification in the assay estimated nucleated cell counts. Repertoires were generated with immunoSEQ multiplex PCR, while TCRdb's copy carries only in-frame clones and drops some. D and trimming were read from the DNA, whereas the V and J calls and clone size are those reported in that table. The sample includes roughly 300,000 clones, approximately 87% of them seen just once. Turning to this clone: The sample carries other DNA sequences with the same CDR3.

The receptor's source is a woman aged 45 to 65 who had recovered from COVID-19. V usage is TRBV20-1 and J usage is TRBJ1-2, with D unclear. Sequencing was done on a sample of peripheral blood. The CDR3, as DNA: TGCAGTGCCCGGGCGGGAGACGGCTACACCTTC. It codes for CSARAGDGYTF.